Listed here are 14 T cell receptor beta chains from one sample, sequenced in a study of blood T cell repertoires in COVID-19. The assay was immunoSEQ multiplex PCR, and TCRdb's table has in-frame clones only and misses some. The data show 110,000 to 150,000 clones, less than 85% seen once. Sequencing was carried out using peripheral blood. All receptors derive from a human donor in a cohort sampled during active COVID-19.

The V gene is TRBV6-2 or TRBV6-3, the J gene TRBJ2-7, with D possibly TRBD1 on 5 matching bases. V lost 4 bases and J 1 base, leaving 11 bases between the germline ends. The CDR3 contains 14 residues. Germline CDR1 and CDR2: MNHEY and SVGEGT. CDR3 coding DNA: TGTGCCAGCAGTTTGAGCGACAGTTCCTACGAGCAGTACTTC. Amino acid sequence: CASSLSDSSYEQYF.

Here the CDR3 reads CASSVVLAGVYEQYF. The CDR3 bases are TGTGCCAGCAGTGTTGTTCTGGCGGGGGTCTACGAGCAGTACTTC. This rearrangement joins TRBV2 to TRBJ2-7, with 7 bases that match TRBD2. J was trimmed by 3 bases and V by 4 bases; bases with no gene match: 9. CDR3 size: 15 residues. Germline V gene lookup returns CDR1 SNHLY and CDR2 FYNNEI. Full variable domain (rest looked up from reference TRBV2 and TRBJ2-7): EPEVTQTPSHQVTQMGQEVILRCVPISNHLYFYWYRQILGQKVEFLVSFYNNEISEKSEIFDDQFSVERPDGSNFTLKIRSTKLEDSAMYFCASSVVLAGVYEQYFGPGTRLTVT.

The chain is built from TRBV6-2 or TRBV6-3 and TRBJ1-6; D gene uncertain. V shed 5 bases and J shed 3 bases, with 11 bases lying between them. The CDR3 has 15 amino acids. Germline assignment: CDR1 MNHEY and CDR2 SVGEGT. For the CDR3, the DNA is TGTGCCAGCAGTCGACGACAAGGCTATAATTCACCCCTCCACTTT. Translated, it gives CASSRRQGYNSPLHF.

The chain joins TRBV6-2 or TRBV6-3 to TRBJ2-1; D remains unclear. The CDR3 consists of 11 residues. From germline, CDR1 is MNHEY and CDR2 SVGEGT. With 2 bases removed from V and 15 bases from J, the gap between germline ends came to 11 bases. CDR3 sequence: CASSYPGGSFF. The CDR3, as DNA: TGTGCCAGCAGTTACCCGGGTGGTTCGTTCTTC.

The chain carries TRBV4-2 and TRBJ1-1, with 7 bases lining up with TRBD1. The CDR3 is 13 residues long. Germline V gene sequence: CDR1 LGHNA, CDR2 YNFKEQ. V shed 4 bases and J 4 bases; nucleotides not matched to a gene: 3. CDR3 loop: CASSRTGATEAFF. CDR3 in DNA: TGTGCCAGCAGCCGAACAGGGGCCACTGAAGCTTTCTTT.

This clone has just one count. The DNA of the CDR3 is TGTGCCAGCAGCTCCGGGATTCTGAATCAGCCCCAGCATTTT. This gives the protein CASSSGILNQPQHF. The chain recombines TRBV11-2 with TRBJ1-5; D gene uncertain. Trimming stripped 4 bases from V and 4 bases from J, with 11 bases between. This CDR3 spans 14 amino acids. From germline, CDR1 is SGHAT and CDR2 FQNNGV. The full variable domain, in which reference TRBV11-2 and TRBJ1-5 provide the parts outside the CDR3, is EAGVAQSPRYKIIEKRQSVAFWCNPISGHATLYWYQQILGQGPKLLIQFQNNGVVDDSQLPKDRFSAERLKGVDSTLKIQPAKLEDSAVYLCASSSGILNQPQHFGDGTRLSIL.

The rearrangement uses TRBV27 and TRBJ2-7, with 9 nucleotides matching TRBD1. The junction had 3 bases not matched to a gene; V was cut back by 5 bases and J by 4 bases. Germline values: CDR1 MNHEY, CDR2 SMNVEV (reference sequence). The CDR3 runs 13 residues. The CDR3 sequence is CASSRQGGYEQYF. CDR3 nucleotides: TGTGCCAGCAGTAGACAGGGGGGGTACGAGCAGTACTTC.

V gene TRBV6-2 or TRBV6-3 combines with J gene TRBJ1-5; D gene unclear. The CDR3 loop spans 17 amino acids. CDR1 is MNHEY, CDR2 SVGEGT, per germline. The V end lost 0 bases, the J end lost 4 bases, and 16 bases lay between the germline ends. The DNA of the CDR3 is TGTGCCAGCAGTTACTCGAGCTTCATGCAGACAAATCAGCCCCAGCATTTT. Translating gives CASSYSSFMQTNQPQHF.

The chain uses TRBV7-2 and TRBJ2-3, with D maybe TRBD2 (6 bases). The CDR3 spans 15 residues. Germline CDR1 SGHTA, CDR2 FQGNSA. Trimming took 5 bases from V and 0 from J, leaving 12 bases between them. As DNA, the CDR3 is TGTGCCAGCAGCCAAACGGGGGTAAGCACAGATACGCAGTATTTT. It codes for CASSQTGVSTDTQYF. The full variable domain, its missing parts supplied by reference TRBV7-2 and TRBJ2-3, is GAGVSQSPSNKVTEKGKDVELRCDPISGHTALYWYRQSLGQGLEFLIYFQGNSAPDKSGLPSDRFSAERTGGSVSTLTIQRTQQEDSAVYLCASSQTGVSTDTQYFGPGTRLTVL.

J is TRBJ2-1 and V is TRBV3-1 (or the pseudogene TRBV3-2); 8 bases line up with TRBD1. With V trimmed by 1 base and J by 9 bases, 11 bases remained unmatched. Germline CDR1 is LGHDT and CDR2 is YNNKEL (reference sequence). The length of the CDR3 is 16 residues. The CDR3 DNA sequence: TGTGCCAGCAGCCAAGGGTTGACAGGGGTAGGCACTGAGCAGTTCTTC. Amino acids: CASSQGLTGVGTEQFF.

J is TRBJ2-6 and V is TRBV2; 9 bases map to TRBD1. V shed 8 bases, J shed 12 bases, and the junction held 2 bases outside the gene matches. Germline V CDR1 and CDR2: SNHLY, FYNNEI. The CDR3 has 11 residues. This CDR3 is CASGTGTVLTF. The CDR3 DNA reads TGTGCCAGCGGGACAGGGACCGTCCTGACTTTC.

V gene TRBV13 combines with J gene TRBJ1-5; 7 nucleotides align to TRBD1. Germline CDR1 is PRHDT and CDR2 is FYEKMQ (reference sequence). Unmatched junction bases numbered 6, after V lost 5 bases and J lost 2 bases. The CDR3 consists of 15 residues. CDR3: CASSRRGVGNQPQHF. In nucleotides, the CDR3 is TGTGCCAGCAGCCGCAGGGGGGTTGGCAATCAGCCCCAGCATTTT.

The chain joins TRBV7-8 to TRBJ1-2, with D tentatively TRBD1 (6 bases). Deletions cut 1 base from V and 0 bases from J, with 15 bases between. The CDR3 is 17 residues long. Germline V lookup: CDR1 SGHVS, CDR2 FQNEAQ. The CDR3, as DNA: TGTGCCAGCAGCTTAGTAATCAGGGGCGACCCTAACTATGGCTACACCTTC. Translation: CASSLVIRGDPNYGYTF.

There are many counts of this clone. V and J are TRBV7-9 and TRBJ2-1; 10 nucleotides line up with TRBD2. V shed 5 bases and J 9 bases; nucleotides not matched to a gene: 10. CDR1 SEHNR and CDR2 FQNEAQ come from the germline V gene (reference sequence). The CDR3 is 15 amino acids. Here the CDR3 DNA reads TGTGCCAGCAGCAAAAGCGGGGGGGCTTCGGTTGAGCAGTTCTTC. This translates into CASSKSGGASVEQFF.